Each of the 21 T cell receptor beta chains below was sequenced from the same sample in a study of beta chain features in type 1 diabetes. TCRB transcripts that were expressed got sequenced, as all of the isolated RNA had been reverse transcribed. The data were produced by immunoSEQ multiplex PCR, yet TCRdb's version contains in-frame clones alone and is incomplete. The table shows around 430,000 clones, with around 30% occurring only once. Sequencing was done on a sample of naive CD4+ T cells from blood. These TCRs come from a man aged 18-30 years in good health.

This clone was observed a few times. The CDR3, as DNA: TGTGCCAGCAGTTACACGGGCACCTACAATGAGCAGTTCTTC. This gives the protein CASSYTGTYNEQFF. V usage is TRBV6-6 and J usage is TRBJ2-1; no definite D call. Germline assignment: CDR1 MNHNY and CDR2 SVGAGI (reference sequence). The V gene lost 2 bases and the J gene lost 2 bases, with 7 bases spanning the gap. The CDR3 has 14 residues.

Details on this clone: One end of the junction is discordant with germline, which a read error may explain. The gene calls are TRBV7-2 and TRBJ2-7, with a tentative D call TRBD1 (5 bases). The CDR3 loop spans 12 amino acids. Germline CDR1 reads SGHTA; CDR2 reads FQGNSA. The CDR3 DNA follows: TGTGCCAGCAGCTTTAGCCGGCAGGGTCGGCACTTC. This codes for CASSFSRQGRHF.

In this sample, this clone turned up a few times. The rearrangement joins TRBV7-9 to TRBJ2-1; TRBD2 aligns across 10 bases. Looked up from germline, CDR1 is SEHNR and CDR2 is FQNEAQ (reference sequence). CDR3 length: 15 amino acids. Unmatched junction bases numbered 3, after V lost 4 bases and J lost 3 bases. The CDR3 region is CASSSGTSVYNEQFF. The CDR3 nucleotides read TGTGCCAGCAGCTCGGGGACTAGCGTCTACAATGAGCAGTTCTTC.

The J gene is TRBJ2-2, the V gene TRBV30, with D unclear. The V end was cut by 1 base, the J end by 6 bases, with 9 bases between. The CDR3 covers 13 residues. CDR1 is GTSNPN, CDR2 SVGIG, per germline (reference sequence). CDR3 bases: TGTGCCTGGAGTGGAACAATCGCCGGGGAGCTGTTTTTT. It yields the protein CAWSGTIAGELFF.

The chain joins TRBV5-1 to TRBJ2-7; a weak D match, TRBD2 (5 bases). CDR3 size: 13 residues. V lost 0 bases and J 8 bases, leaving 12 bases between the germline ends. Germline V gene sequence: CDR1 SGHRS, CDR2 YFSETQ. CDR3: CASSLGPGGQQYF. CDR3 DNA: TGCGCCAGCAGCTTGGGACCCGGCGGGCAGCAGTACTTC.

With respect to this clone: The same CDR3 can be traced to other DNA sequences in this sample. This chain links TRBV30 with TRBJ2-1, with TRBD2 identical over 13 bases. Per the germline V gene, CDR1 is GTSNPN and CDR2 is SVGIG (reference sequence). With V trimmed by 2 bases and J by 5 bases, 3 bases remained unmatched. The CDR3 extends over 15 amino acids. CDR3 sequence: CAWSLGLAGNNEQFF. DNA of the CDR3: TGTGCCTGGAGTCTGGGACTAGCGGGAAACAATGAGCAGTTCTTC.

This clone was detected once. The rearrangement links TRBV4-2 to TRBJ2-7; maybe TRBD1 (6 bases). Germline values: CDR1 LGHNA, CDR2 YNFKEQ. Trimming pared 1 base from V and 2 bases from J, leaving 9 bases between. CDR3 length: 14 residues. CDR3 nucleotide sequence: TGTGCCAGCAGCCAAGCAGGACAGACCTACGAGCAGTACTTC. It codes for CASSQAGQTYEQYF.

CDR3 loop: CASSPGTSLGYEQYF. The DNA for the CDR3 is TGTGCCAGCTCTCCCGGGACTAGTTTGGGCTACGAGCAGTACTTC. V usage is TRBV28 and J usage is TRBJ2-7; 8 nucleotides align to TRBD2. Germline V lookup: CDR1 MDHEN, CDR2 SYDVKM. This CDR3 region has 15 residues. Losses at the gene ends were 8 bases for V and 3 bases for J; bases not matched to a gene: 12.

CDR3 bases: TGTGCCAGCAGCTTCGGCAGCACAGATACGCAGTATTTT. It yields the protein CASSFGSTDTQYF. The chain is built from TRBV7-9 and TRBJ2-3; unclear D gene. Germline CDR1 reads SEHNR; CDR2 reads FQNEAQ (reference sequence). CDR3 length: 13 amino acids. With 3 bases removed from V and 0 bases from J, the gap between germline ends came to 4 bases.

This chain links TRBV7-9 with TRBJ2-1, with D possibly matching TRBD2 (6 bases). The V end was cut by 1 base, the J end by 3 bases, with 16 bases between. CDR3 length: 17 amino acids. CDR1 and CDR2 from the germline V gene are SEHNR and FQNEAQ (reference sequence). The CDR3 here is CASSLGILAAIYNEQFF. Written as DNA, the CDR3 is TGTGCCAGCAGCTTAGGGATCTTAGCGGCGATCTACAATGAGCAGTTCTTC.

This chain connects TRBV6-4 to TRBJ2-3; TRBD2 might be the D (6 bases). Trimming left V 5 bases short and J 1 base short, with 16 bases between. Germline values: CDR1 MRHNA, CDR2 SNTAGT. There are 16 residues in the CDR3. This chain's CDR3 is CASSSRGAGGTDTQYF. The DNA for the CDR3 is TGTGCCAGCAGTTCCCGCGGGGCTGGGGGCACAGATACGCAGTATTTT.

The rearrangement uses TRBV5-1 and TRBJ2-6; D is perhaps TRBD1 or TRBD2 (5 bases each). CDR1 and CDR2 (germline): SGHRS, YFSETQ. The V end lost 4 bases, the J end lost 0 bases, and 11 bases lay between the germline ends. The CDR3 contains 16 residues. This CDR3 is CASSVWGSSGANVLTF. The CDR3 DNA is TGCGCCAGCAGCGTTTGGGGGTCCTCTGGGGCCAACGTCCTGACTTTC.

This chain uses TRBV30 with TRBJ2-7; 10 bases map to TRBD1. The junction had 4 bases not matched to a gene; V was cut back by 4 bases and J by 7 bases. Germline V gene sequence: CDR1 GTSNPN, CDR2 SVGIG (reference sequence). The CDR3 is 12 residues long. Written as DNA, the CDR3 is TGTGCCTGGAACCGGGACAGGGGAGAGCAGTACTTC. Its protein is CAWNRDRGEQYF.

CDR3 nucleotides: TGCAGCGTTGAGGGCGGCGCGCTCGAGCAGTACTTC. Residues: CSVEGGALEQYF. The chain has TRBV29-1 and TRBJ2-7; D gene unclear. V gave up 3 bases and J gave up 6 bases, with 12 bases separating them. Looked up from germline, CDR1 is SQVTM and CDR2 is ANQGSEA. The CDR3 sequence is 12 residues long.

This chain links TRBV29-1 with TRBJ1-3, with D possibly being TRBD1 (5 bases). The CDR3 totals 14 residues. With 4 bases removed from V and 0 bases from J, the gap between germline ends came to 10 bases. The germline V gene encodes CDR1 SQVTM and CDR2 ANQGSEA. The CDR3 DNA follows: TGCAGCGTTGGTGGAAGGGGCTCTGGAAACACCATATATTTT. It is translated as CSVGGRGSGNTIYF.

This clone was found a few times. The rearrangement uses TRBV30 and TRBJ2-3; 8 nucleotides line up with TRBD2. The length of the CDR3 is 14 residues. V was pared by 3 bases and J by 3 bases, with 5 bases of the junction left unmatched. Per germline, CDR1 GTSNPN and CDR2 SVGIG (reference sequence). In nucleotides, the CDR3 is TGTGCCTGGAGCAGCGGGAGTGGGACAGATACGCAGTATTTT. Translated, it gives CAWSSGSGTDTQYF. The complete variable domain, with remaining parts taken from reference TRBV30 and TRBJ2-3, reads SQTIHQWPATLVQPVGSPLSLECTVEGTSNPNLYWYRQAAGRGLQLLFYSVGIGQISSEVPQNLSASRPQDRQFILSSKKLLLSDSGFYLCAWSSGSGTDTQYFGPGTRLTVL.

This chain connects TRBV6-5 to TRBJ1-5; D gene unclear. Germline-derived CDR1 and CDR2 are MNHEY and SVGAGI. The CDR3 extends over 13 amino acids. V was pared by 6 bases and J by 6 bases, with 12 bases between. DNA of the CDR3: TGTGCCAGCAGCTACGGCGGGAGTCAGCCCCAGCATTTT. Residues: CASSYGGSQPQHF.

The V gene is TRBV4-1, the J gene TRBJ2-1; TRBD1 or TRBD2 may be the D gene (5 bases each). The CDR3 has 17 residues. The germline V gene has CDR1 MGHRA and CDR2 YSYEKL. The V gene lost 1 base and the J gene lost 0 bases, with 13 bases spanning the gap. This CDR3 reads CASSQGDRPSSYNEQFF. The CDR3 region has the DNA TGCGCCAGCAGCCAAGGGGACCGCCCCAGCTCCTACAATGAGCAGTTCTTC.

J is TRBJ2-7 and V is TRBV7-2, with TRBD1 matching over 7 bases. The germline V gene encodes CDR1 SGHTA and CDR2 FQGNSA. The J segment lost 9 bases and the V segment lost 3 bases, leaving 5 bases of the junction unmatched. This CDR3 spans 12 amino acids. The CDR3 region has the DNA TGTGCCAGCAGCTTCGGGACAGCTGGGCAGTACTTC. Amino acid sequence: CASSFGTAGQYF.

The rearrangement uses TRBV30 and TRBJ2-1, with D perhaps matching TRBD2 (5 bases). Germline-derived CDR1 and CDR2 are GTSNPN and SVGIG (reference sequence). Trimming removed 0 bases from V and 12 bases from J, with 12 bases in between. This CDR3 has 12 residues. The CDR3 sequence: CAWSVGRVWQFF. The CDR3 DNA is TGTGCCTGGAGTGTAGGGCGGGTGTGGCAGTTCTTC.

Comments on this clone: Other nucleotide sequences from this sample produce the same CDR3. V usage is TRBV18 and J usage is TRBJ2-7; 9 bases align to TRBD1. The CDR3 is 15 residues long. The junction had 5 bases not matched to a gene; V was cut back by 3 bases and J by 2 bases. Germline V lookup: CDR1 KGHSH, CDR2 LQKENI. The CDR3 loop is CASSPPGQGPYEQYF. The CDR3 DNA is TGTGCCAGCTCACCCCCGGGACAGGGACCCTACGAGCAGTACTTC.